What follows are 23 T cell receptor beta chains derived from one specimen sequenced in a study of blood T cell repertoires in COVID-19. Produced via immunoSEQ multiplex PCR; TCRdb's table is partial and in-frame only. The sample gives a few hundred thousand clones, approximately 77% of which show up once; over 0.95% is in the top ten. The specimen was peripheral blood. Receptors were obtained from a human donor with acute or convalescent COVID-19. The donor label of this sample is uncertain.

The CDR3 spells CASSARVPNSPLHF. CDR3 DNA: TGTGCCAGCAGCGCCCGGGTCCCTAATTCACCCCTCCACTTT. This rearrangement joins TRBV9 to TRBJ1-6, with no clear D. V lost 3 bases to trimming and J lost 6 bases, with 10 bases between them. The germline V gene has CDR1 SGDLS and CDR2 YYNGEE. This CDR3 has 14 residues.

In this sample, this clone turned up a few times. The chain carries TRBV5-5 and TRBJ1-1, with a tentative D call TRBD1 (6 bases). The ends were cut back, 6 bases at V and 2 bases at J, with 17 bases in the middle. CDR1 and CDR2 from the germline V gene are SGHKS and YYEKEE (reference sequence). The CDR3 sequence is 15 residues long. CDR3 in DNA: TGTGCCAGCACCTCTCAAGGGACAAAAAACACTGAAGCTTTCTTT. The encoded protein is CASTSQGTKNTEAFF.

This clone was detected a few times. J is TRBJ1-4 and V is TRBV6-6; no definite D call. The ends were cut back, 4 bases at V and 4 bases at J, with 10 bases in the middle. Germline CDR1 is MNHNY and CDR2 is SVGAGI (reference sequence). The CDR3 spans 14 residues. CDR3 bases: TGTGCCAGCAGTTTGAGAAGCTTTAATGAAAAACTGTTTTTT. Amino acids: CASSLRSFNEKLFF.

This chain joins TRBV14 and TRBJ2-2; D is uncertain. Germline V gene sequence: CDR1 SGHDN, CDR2 FVKESK. The CDR3 covers 15 residues. The V end was cut by 1 base, the J end by 5 bases, with 11 bases between. The CDR3 sequence is CASSQVTVGTGELFF. CDR3 nucleotide sequence: TGTGCCAGCAGCCAAGTTACAGTTGGGACCGGGGAGCTGTTTTTT.

V usage is TRBV6-5 and J usage is TRBJ2-2, with 13 bases aligning to TRBD2. CDR3 size: 16 residues. Trimming cost V 4 bases and J 4 bases; bases outside gene matches: 3. CDR1 and CDR2 from the germline V gene are MNHEY and SVGAGI. CDR3 in DNA: TGTGCCAGCAGTTCAGGACTAGCGGGGGCCACCGGGGAGCTGTTTTTT. Amino acid sequence: CASSSGLAGATGELFF.

The V and J genes are TRBV10-3 and TRBJ2-7, with 8 bases matching TRBD1. V was pared by 6 bases and J by 3 bases, with 7 bases of the junction left unmatched. CDR3 length: 14 amino acids. CDR1 and CDR2 from the germline V gene are ENHRY and SYGVKD. CDR3: CAIRGTGVSYEQYF. The CDR3 region has the DNA TGTGCCATCAGAGGGACAGGAGTAAGCTACGAGCAGTACTTC.

V is TRBV19 and J is TRBJ2-1, with 10 bases that match TRBD1. Germline CDR1 and CDR2: LNHDA and SQIVND (reference sequence). The V and J ends lost 7 bases and 4 bases, in that order; junction bases with no gene match: 7. This CDR3 spans 15 amino acids. For the CDR3, the DNA is TGTGCCAGTACCGATCGACAGGGGGCTTACAATGAGCAGTTCTTC. Amino acid sequence: CASTDRQGAYNEQFF. Variable domain in full (rest from reference TRBV19 and TRBJ2-1): DGGITQSPKYLFRKEGQNVTLSCEQNLNHDAMYWYRQDPGQGLRLIYYSQIVNDFQKGDIAEGYSVSREKKESFPLTVTSAQKNPTAFYLCASTDRQGAYNEQFFGPGTRLTVL.

For this clone: A junction boundary mismatches the germline segment, possibly from a read error. The J gene is TRBJ1-1, the V gene TRBV29-1; 7 bases are a match to TRBD1. This CDR3 contains 15 residues. Germline loops: CDR1 SQVTM, CDR2 ANQGSEA. Here the CDR3 reads CSVEDRGQLNAEAFF. The CDR3 DNA reads TGCAGCGTTGAAGACCGGGGACAGCTGAACGCTGAAGCTTTCTTT.

This clone was observed a few times. This rearrangement joins TRBV10-1 to TRBJ1-1; 7 bases fit TRBD1. CDR1 and CDR2 (germline): WNHNN, SYGVQD (reference sequence). J was trimmed by 4 bases and V by 11 bases; bases with no gene match: 13. The CDR3 has 14 residues. The CDR3 here is CAGWTGFWGTEAFF. The CDR3 region has the DNA TGCGCCGGATGGACAGGCTTCTGGGGCACTGAAGCTTTCTTT.

The rearrangement uses TRBV5-1 and TRBJ2-2; no clear D gene. Trimming shortened V by 1 base and J by 6 bases, and 13 bases separated the two germline ends. CDR3 size: 15 residues. The germline gives CDR1 SGHRS, CDR2 YFSETQ. For the CDR3, the DNA is TGCGCCAGCAGCTTGTTGCGCGTAACAGCCGGGGAGCTGTTTTTT. It codes for CASSLLRVTAGELFF.

For this clone: At one of its ends the junction is not consistent with the germline gene, which may arise from a read error. The rearrangement joins TRBV5-1 to TRBJ1-1; D may be TRBD1 (6 bases). This CDR3 contains 18 residues. Germline assignment: CDR1 SGHRS and CDR2 YFSETQ. Here the CDR3 DNA reads TGCGCCCGCAGGTCCAAACCCCCCGGGGGGGGAAGGGGGACTGAAGCTTTCTTT. This encodes CARRSKPPGGGRGTEAFF.

This clone was picked up one time. This chain links TRBV29-1 with TRBJ2-1; TRBD2 aligns across 9 bases. Germline loops: CDR1 SQVTM, CDR2 ANQGSEA. With V trimmed by 6 bases and J by 8 bases, 11 bases remained unmatched. The length of the CDR3 is 14 residues. The CDR3 reads CSVESGRTAYEQFF. CDR3 in DNA: TGCAGCGTAGAGAGCGGGAGGACCGCCTATGAGCAGTTCTTC.

The CDR3 reads CASSATGAEQYF. In nucleotides, the CDR3 is TGCGCCAGCAGCGCGACAGGAGCCGAGCAGTACTTC. The J gene is TRBJ2-7, the V gene TRBV5-1; TRBD1 is a possible D gene (6 bases). Germline assignment: CDR1 SGHRS and CDR2 YFSETQ. The V end was cut by 4 bases, the J end by 6 bases, with 11 bases between. The CDR3 loop spans 12 amino acids.

This sequence joins TRBV18 and TRBJ1-2; 7 nucleotides agree with TRBD1. Germline V gene sequence: CDR1 KGHSH, CDR2 LQKENI. This CDR3 is 15 amino acids long. J was trimmed by 8 bases and V by 3 bases; bases with no gene match: 12. CDR3 bases: TGTGCCAGCTCACCCCAGCTCCAGGGGGGAAGAGGCTACACCTTC. Protein: CASSPQLQGGRGYTF. Using reference TRBV18 and TRBJ1-2 for the parts outside the CDR3, the full variable domain is NAGVMQNPRHLVRRRGQEARLRCSPMKGHSHVYWYRQLPEEGLKFMVYLQKENIIDESGMPKERFSAEFPKEGPSILRIQQVVRGDSAAYFCASSPQLQGGRGYTFGSGTRLTVV.

CDR3 residues: CASSEEWGNYEQYF. CDR3 DNA: TGTGCCAGCAGTGAGGAGTGGGGCAACTACGAGCAGTACTTC. The chain carries TRBV2 and TRBJ2-7; the D gene is possibly TRBD1 (5 bases). This CDR3 comprises 14 residues. Trimming took off 3 bases at V and 3 bases at J, with 12 bases between the two ends. Looked up from germline, CDR1 is SNHLY and CDR2 is FYNNEI.

The chain carries TRBV10-3 and TRBJ2-5; 7 bases agree with TRBD1. Germline-derived CDR1 and CDR2 are ENHRY and SYGVKD. This CDR3 is built from 14 residues. V gave up 6 bases and J gave up 5 bases; unmatched junction bases: 9. CDR3 loop: CAIRGDSRQETQYF. CDR3 sequence (DNA): TGTGCCATCAGGGGGGACAGCCGTCAGGAGACCCAGTACTTC.

The chain has TRBV12-3 or TRBV12-4 and TRBJ1-2; 9 bases are a match to TRBD1. The J segment lost 9 bases and the V segment lost 5 bases, leaving 7 bases of the junction unmatched. CDR3 length: 13 residues. The CDR3 here is CASSMTGGISYTF. The CDR3 DNA follows: TGTGCCAGCAGTATGACAGGGGGAATAAGCTACACCTTC.

The V gene is TRBV15, the J gene TRBJ1-5; 9 nucleotides agree with TRBD1. Germline V lookup: CDR1 LNHNV, CDR2 YYDKDF (reference sequence). The CDR3 consists of 15 residues. With V trimmed by 5 bases and J by 11 bases, 13 bases remained unmatched. In nucleotides, the CDR3 is TGTGCCACCAGCCCTCAACCGGGACAGGGTGGGACCCAGCATTTT. It is translated as CATSPQPGQGGTQHF.

This clone has a single count. The chain couples TRBV19 to TRBJ1-5; no clear D. The length of the CDR3 is 13 residues. Germline assignment: CDR1 LNHDA and CDR2 SQIVND (reference sequence). Trimming took 3 bases from V and 4 from J, leaving 7 bases between them. The CDR3 bases are TGTGCCAGTAGTATGGTAGAGAATCAGCCCCAGCATTTT. This encodes CASSMVENQPQHF.

The chain joins TRBV6-6 to TRBJ1-2; no definite D call. From germline, CDR1 is MNHNY and CDR2 SVGAGI (reference sequence). The V gene lost 5 bases and the J gene lost 0 bases, with 7 bases spanning the gap. This CDR3 is built from 13 residues. The CDR3, as DNA: TGTGCCAGCAGTCTTTTAGCTAACTATGGCTACACCTTC. Protein: CASSLLANYGYTF.

Note on this clone: Because it lacks the conserved phenylalanine or tryptophan at the end, this CDR3 is likely a read error. No DNA is shown, since the ends of the CDR3 on it are uncertain; the CDR3 is the one TCRdb lists. This rearrangement joins TRBV20-1 to TRBJ1-2; the table's TRBD1 call for D was not verified on the DNA. The germline V gene has CDR1 DFQATT and CDR2 SNEGSKA (reference sequence). The CDR3 length equals 11 residues, ends included. CDR3 sequence: CSAPGQGRAWA.

J is TRBJ2-7 and V is TRBV19; the match to TRBD1 covers 7 bases. This CDR3 has 16 amino acids. Germline V gene sequence: CDR1 LNHDA, CDR2 SQIVND (reference sequence). V trimming: 5 bases; J trimming: 1 base; junction bases outside the gene matches: 11. The CDR3 protein is CASSPFGTATSYEQYF. The CDR3 nucleotides read TGTGCCAGTAGTCCTTTTGGGACAGCGACTTCCTACGAGCAGTACTTC.

This clone was picked up many times. The rearrangement links TRBV12-5 to TRBJ1-3; 9 bases align to TRBD1. J lost 0 bases, V lost 6 bases, and 0 bases had no gene match. The germline gives CDR1 LGHNT, CDR2 FRNRAP. The CDR3 sequence is 14 residues long. DNA for the CDR3: TGTGCTAGTGGGGACAGGGGCTCTGGAAACACCATATATTTT. This codes for CASGDRGSGNTIYF.